This TCR beta chain was captured in a study of blood T cell repertoires in COVID-19. As for the study in general: The United States, Italy and Spain were the sources of the acute and convalescent COVID-19 samples. The cDNA or gDNA used as material had been derived from T cells, B-cell-depleted T cells, or PBMCs.

This CDR3 region has 12 residues. Germline-derived CDR1 and CDR2 are SGHTA and FQGNSA. Trimming removed 5 bases from V and 6 bases from J, with 8 bases in between. Assay: immunoSEQ multiplex PCR; the TCRdb copy retains only in-frame clones and omits some. The data contain more than 95,000 clones, 65% to 80% of them seen just once; the ten biggest clones take up 15% to 20%. Sequenced material: peripheral blood. The source of this sequence is a woman between 65 and 79 years old with acute or convalescent COVID-19. J is TRBJ1-5 and V is TRBV7-2; D gene unclear. This CDR3 is CASSVPGQPQHF. Written as DNA, the CDR3 is TGTGCCAGCAGCGTGCCGGGTCAGCCCCAGCATTTT.